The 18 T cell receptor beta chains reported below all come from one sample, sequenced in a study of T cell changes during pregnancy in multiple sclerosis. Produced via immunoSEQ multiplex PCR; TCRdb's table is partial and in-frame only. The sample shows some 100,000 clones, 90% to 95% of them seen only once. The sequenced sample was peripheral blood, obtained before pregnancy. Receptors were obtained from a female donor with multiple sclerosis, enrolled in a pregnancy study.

The CDR3 bases are TGTGCCAGCAGCTTACAAGCCAGGGGGAACACCGGGGAGCTGTTTTTT. Its protein is CASSLQARGNTGELFF. The chain links TRBV7-3 to TRBJ2-2, with a possible D match to TRBD1 (6 bases). Trimming took off 2 bases at V and 1 base at J, with 11 bases between the two ends. The CDR3 runs to 16 residues. From germline, CDR1 is SGHTA and CDR2 FQGTGA. Looking up the rest from reference TRBV7-3 and TRBJ2-2 gives the full variable domain: GAGVSQTPSNKVTEKGKYVELRCDPISGHTALYWYRQSLGQGPEFLIYFQGTGAADDSGLPNDRFFAVRPEGSVSTLKIQRTERGDSAVYLCASSLQARGNTGELFFGEGSRLTVL.

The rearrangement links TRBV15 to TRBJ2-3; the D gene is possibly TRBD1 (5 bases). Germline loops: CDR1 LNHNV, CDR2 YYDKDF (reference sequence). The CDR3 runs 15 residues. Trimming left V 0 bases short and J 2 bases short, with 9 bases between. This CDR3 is CATSRETGFTDTQYF. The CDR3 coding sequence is TGTGCCACCAGCAGAGAAACAGGTTTCACAGATACGCAGTATTTT.

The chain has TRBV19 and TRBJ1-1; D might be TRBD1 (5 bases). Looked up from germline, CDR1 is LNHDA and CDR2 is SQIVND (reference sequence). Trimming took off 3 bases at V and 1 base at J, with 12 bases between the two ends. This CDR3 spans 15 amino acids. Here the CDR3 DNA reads TGTGCCAGTAGTATCCCGCGCACAGGGAACACTGAAGCTTTCTTT. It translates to CASSIPRTGNTEAFF.

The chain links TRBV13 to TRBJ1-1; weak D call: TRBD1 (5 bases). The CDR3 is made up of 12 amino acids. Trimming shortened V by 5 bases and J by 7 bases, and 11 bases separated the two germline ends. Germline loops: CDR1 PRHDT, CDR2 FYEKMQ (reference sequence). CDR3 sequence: CASSPPGGEAFF. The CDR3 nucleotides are TGTGCCAGCAGCCCGCCGGGGGGTGAAGCTTTCTTT.

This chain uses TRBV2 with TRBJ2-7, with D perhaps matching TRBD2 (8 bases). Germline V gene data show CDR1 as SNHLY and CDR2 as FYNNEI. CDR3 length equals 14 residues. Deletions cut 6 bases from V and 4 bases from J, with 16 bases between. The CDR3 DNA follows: TGTGCCAGCAGAGCCCGGGAGGGGGCGTACGAGCAGTACTTC. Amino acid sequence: CASRAREGAYEQYF.

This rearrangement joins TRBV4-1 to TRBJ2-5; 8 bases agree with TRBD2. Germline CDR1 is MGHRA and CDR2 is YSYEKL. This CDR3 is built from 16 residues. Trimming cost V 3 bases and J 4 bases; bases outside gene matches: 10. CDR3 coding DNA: TGCGCCAGCAGCCACACTAGCGGCGGAGGCGGAGAGACCCAGTACTTC. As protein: CASSHTSGGGGETQYF.

In DNA, the CDR3 is TGTGCCAGCAGCCAAGGAGACAGGGCCACTGAAGCTTTCTTT. Its translation: CASSQGDRATEAFF. The chain recombines TRBV4-2 with TRBJ1-1; 7 nucleotides agree with TRBD1. V shed 1 base and J 4 bases; nucleotides not matched to a gene: 3. The germline gives CDR1 LGHNA, CDR2 YNFKEQ. The CDR3 covers 14 residues.

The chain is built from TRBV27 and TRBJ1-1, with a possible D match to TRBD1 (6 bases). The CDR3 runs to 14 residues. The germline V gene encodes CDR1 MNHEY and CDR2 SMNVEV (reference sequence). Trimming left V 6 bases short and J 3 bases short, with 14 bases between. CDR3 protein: CASSLDSLYTEAFF. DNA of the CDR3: TGTGCCAGCAGCCTGGACAGTTTATACACTGAAGCTTTCTTT.

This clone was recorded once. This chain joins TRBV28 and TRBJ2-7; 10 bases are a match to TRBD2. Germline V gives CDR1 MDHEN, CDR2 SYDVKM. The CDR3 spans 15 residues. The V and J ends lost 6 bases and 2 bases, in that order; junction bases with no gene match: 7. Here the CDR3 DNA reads TGTGCCAGCAGACTAGCGGGACGCTCGCCCTACGAGCAGTACTTC. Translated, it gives CASRLAGRSPYEQYF.

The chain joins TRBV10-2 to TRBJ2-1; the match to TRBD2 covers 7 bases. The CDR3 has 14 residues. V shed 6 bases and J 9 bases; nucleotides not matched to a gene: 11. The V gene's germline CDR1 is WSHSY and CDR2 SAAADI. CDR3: CASREGGSDGEQFF. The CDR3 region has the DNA TGCGCCAGCAGGGAGGGAGGGTCCGACGGTGAGCAGTTCTTC.

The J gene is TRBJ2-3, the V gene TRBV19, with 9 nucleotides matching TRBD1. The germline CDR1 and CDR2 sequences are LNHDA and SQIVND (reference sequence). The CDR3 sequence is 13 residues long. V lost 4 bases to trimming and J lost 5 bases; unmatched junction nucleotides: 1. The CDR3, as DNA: TGTGCCAGTAGTACGGGACAGGGAGATACGCAGTATTTT. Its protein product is CASSTGQGDTQYF.

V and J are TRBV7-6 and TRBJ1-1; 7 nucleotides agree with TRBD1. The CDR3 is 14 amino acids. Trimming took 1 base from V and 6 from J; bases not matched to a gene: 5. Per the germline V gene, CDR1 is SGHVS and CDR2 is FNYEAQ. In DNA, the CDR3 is TGTGCCAGCAGCTTAGATTTCCAGGGGGCTGAAGCTTTCTTT. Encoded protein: CASSLDFQGAEAFF.

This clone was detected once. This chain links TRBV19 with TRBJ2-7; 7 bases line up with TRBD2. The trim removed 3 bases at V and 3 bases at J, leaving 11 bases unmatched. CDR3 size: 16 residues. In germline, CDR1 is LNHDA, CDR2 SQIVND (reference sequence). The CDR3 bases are TGTGCCAGTAGTATCAGGAGGGGAGGGTACTTCTACGAGCAGTACTTC. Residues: CASSIRRGGYFYEQYF.

The CDR3 spells CASSHWASGSNTEAFF. The DNA for the CDR3 is TGTGCCAGCAGCCATTGGGCCTCAGGCAGCAACACTGAAGCTTTCTTT. V gene TRBV6-6 combines with J gene TRBJ1-1; D not resolved. The CDR3 length is 16 residues. The V end lost 6 bases, the J end lost 2 bases, and 19 bases lay between the germline ends. CDR1 is MNHNY and CDR2 is SVGAGI in the germline V gene (reference sequence).

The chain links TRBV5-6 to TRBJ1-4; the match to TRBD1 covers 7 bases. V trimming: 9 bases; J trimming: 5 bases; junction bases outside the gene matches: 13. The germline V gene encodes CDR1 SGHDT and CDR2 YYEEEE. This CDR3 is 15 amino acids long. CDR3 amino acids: CANPPHRGINEKLFF. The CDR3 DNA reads TGTGCCAACCCCCCACACAGGGGCATCAATGAAAAACTGTTTTTT. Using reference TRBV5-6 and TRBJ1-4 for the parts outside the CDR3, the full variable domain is DAGVTQSPTHLIKTRGQQVTLRCSPKSGHDTVSWYQQALGQGPQFIFQYYEEEERQRGNFPDRFSGHQFPNYSSELNVNALLLGDSALYLCANPPHRGINEKLFFGSGTQLSVL.

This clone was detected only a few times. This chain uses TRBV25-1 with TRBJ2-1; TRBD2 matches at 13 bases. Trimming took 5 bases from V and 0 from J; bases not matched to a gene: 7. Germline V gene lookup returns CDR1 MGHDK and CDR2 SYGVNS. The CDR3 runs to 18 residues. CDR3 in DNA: TGTGCCAGCAGTTTAGGGACTAGCGGGGATAGCTCCTACAATGAGCAGTTCTTC. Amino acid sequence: CASSLGTSGDSSYNEQFF. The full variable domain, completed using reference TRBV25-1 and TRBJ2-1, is EADIYQTPRYLVIGTGKKITLECSQTMGHDKMYWYQQDPGMELHLIHYSYGVNSTEKGDLSSESTVSRIRTEHFPLTLESARPSHTSQYLCASSLGTSGDSSYNEQFFGPGTRLTVL.

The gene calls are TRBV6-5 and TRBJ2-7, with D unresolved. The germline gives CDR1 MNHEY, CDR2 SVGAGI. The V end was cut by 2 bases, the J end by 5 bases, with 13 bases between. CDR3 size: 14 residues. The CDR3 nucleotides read TGTGCCAGCAGTTACGTACAAGAAACCGACGAGCAGTACTTC. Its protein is CASSYVQETDEQYF.

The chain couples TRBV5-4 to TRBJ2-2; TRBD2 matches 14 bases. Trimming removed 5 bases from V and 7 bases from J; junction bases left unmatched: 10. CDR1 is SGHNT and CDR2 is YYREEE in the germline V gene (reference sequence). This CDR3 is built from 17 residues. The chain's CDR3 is CASSSGLAGDRDGELFF. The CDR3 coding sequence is TGTGCCAGCAGTTCGGGACTAGCGGGAGATCGGGACGGGGAGCTGTTTTTT.